The 32 T cell receptor beta chains listed next were all sequenced from one sample in a study of cytotoxic CD8 clonotypes in ibrutinib-treated CLL. Sequencing used immunoSEQ multiplex PCR; TCRdb keeps in-frame clones, though not all of them. The table lists 150,000 to 200,000 clones, about 88% of them singletons. The source material was PBMCs, sampled at disease progression, from a patient treated with ibrutinib. These receptors all come from a human donor with chronic lymphocytic leukemia.

The CDR3 coding sequence is TGTGCCAGCAGTTTAGCAGCAAATGAGCAGTTCTTC. Translated: CASSLAANEQFF. The chain employs TRBV28 and TRBJ2-1; D ambiguous. Germline V gives CDR1 MDHEN, CDR2 SYDVKM. The CDR3 length is 12 residues. The germline V and J ends were trimmed by 2 bases and 7 bases, with 6 bases remaining between them.

The chain is built from TRBV11-3 and TRBJ2-3; the D gene could be TRBD1 or TRBD2 (5 bases each). V lost 4 bases, J lost 2 bases, and 13 bases lay in between. In germline, CDR1 is SGHNT, CDR2 YENEEA. CDR3 size: 15 residues. The CDR3 loop is CASSSLPGPTDTQYF. Written as DNA, the CDR3 is TGTGCCAGCAGCTCTTTACCGGGGCCCACAGATACGCAGTATTTT.

V and J are TRBV9 and TRBJ2-7; D gene ambiguous. CDR1 SGDLS and CDR2 YYNGEE come from the germline V gene. The CDR3 extends over 13 amino acids. The V gene lost 0 bases and the J gene lost 3 bases, with 7 bases spanning the gap. CDR3 amino acids: CASSVGAYYEQYF. In DNA, the CDR3 is TGTGCCAGCAGCGTAGGGGCGTACTACGAGCAGTACTTC.

The chain has TRBV7-8 and TRBJ1-5; maybe TRBD1 (5 bases). The CDR3 totals 15 residues. Germline values: CDR1 SGHVS, CDR2 FQNEAQ. Trimming removed 5 bases at V and 2 bases at J, with 13 bases between. The chain's CDR3 is CASSPRGVGNQPQHF. CDR3 sequence (DNA): TGTGCCAGCAGCCCACGAGGGGTGGGCAATCAGCCCCAGCATTTT.

This sequence joins TRBV29-1 and TRBJ2-1; D is undetermined. Looked up from germline, CDR1 is SQVTM and CDR2 is ANQGSEA. Trimming pared 0 bases from V and 0 bases from J, leaving 9 bases between. The CDR3 consists of 15 residues. This CDR3 reads CSVEDTEFSYNEQFF. In DNA, the CDR3 is TGCAGCGTTGAAGATACAGAGTTCTCCTACAATGAGCAGTTCTTC.

V gene TRBV28 combines with J gene TRBJ2-1; TRBD1 agrees at 9 bases. The CDR3 length is 16 residues. Per germline, CDR1 MDHEN and CDR2 SYDVKM. V was clipped by 5 bases and J by 2 bases; unmatched bases: 7. The chain's CDR3 is CASSPSGQGTYNEQFF. For the CDR3, the DNA is TGTGCCAGCAGTCCCTCCGGACAGGGGACCTACAATGAGCAGTTCTTC. Supplemented by reference TRBV28 and TRBJ2-1, the full variable domain reads DVKVTQSSRYLVKRTGEKVFLECVQDMDHENMFWYRQDPGLGLRLIYFSYDVKMKEKGDIPEGYSVSREKKERFSLILESASTNQTSMYLCASSPSGQGTYNEQFFGPGTRLTVL.

The chain links TRBV19 to TRBJ2-7, with 8 bases that match TRBD1. The CDR3 loop spans 15 amino acids. The ends lost 8 bases at V and 0 bases at J; junction bases unmatched: 9. CDR1 LNHDA and CDR2 SQIVND come from the germline V gene (reference sequence). CDR3 in amino acids: CASGDRGQTSYEQYF. The CDR3, as DNA: TGTGCCAGTGGCGACAGGGGCCAAACCTCCTACGAGCAGTACTTC.

The CDR3 sequence: CASSGLDRAIGQFF. The DNA of the CDR3 is TGTGCCAGCAGTGGCCTGGACAGGGCAATTGGGCAGTTCTTC. The gene calls are TRBV6-1 and TRBJ2-1, with 8 nucleotides matching TRBD1. This CDR3 is built from 14 residues. Germline V gives CDR1 MNHNS, CDR2 SASEGT. V lost 4 bases to trimming and J lost 12 bases; unmatched junction nucleotides: 11.

The CDR3 reads CAWSSGSKGETQYF. In DNA form, the CDR3 reads TGTGCCTGGAGTAGCGGGAGCAAGGGAGAGACCCAGTACTTC. This rearrangement joins TRBV30 to TRBJ2-5, with 8 bases identical to TRBD2. CDR3 length: 14 residues. In germline, CDR1 is GTSNPN, CDR2 SVGIG (reference sequence). Unmatched junction bases numbered 6, after V lost 2 bases and J lost 4 bases.

The chain carries TRBV18 and TRBJ2-7; possible D gene TRBD2, 5 bases. With 2 bases removed from V and 4 bases from J, the gap between germline ends came to 6 bases. The CDR3 consists of 12 residues. Germline loops: CDR1 KGHSH, CDR2 LQKENI. The CDR3 nucleotides are TGTGCCAGCTCACCAGGGGAGTACGAGCAGTACTTC. Residues: CASSPGEYEQYF.

The chain links TRBV6-4 to TRBJ2-6, with D perhaps assigned TRBD1 or TRBD2 (5 bases each). CDR3 length: 17 amino acids. V was clipped by 11 bases and J by 0 bases, with 20 bases between them. Germline CDR1 MRHNA, CDR2 SNTAGT. As DNA, the CDR3 is TGTGCCGGGGGTTGGGGGTCCCCTCTCTCTGGGGCCAACGTCCTGACTTTC. It specifies CAGGWGSPLSGANVLTF.

V gene TRBV5-1 combines with J gene TRBJ2-2, with D perhaps TRBD1 or TRBD2 (5 bases each). Trimming removed 0 bases from V and 5 bases from J, with 14 bases in between. CDR1 is SGHRS, CDR2 YFSETQ, per germline. The CDR3 sequence is 16 residues long. The CDR3 nucleotides are TGCGCCAGCAGCTTGGCCAGCGGCAGGGTGACCGGGGAGCTGTTTTTT. As protein: CASSLASGRVTGELFF.

V gene TRBV29-1 combines with J gene TRBJ2-3; TRBD2 matches at 10 bases. Germline V lookup: CDR1 SQVTM, CDR2 ANQGSEA. Unmatched junction bases numbered 10, after V lost 6 bases and J lost 4 bases. The CDR3 loop spans 15 amino acids. The CDR3 region has the DNA TGCAGCGTGGAACCCGGGACTAGCGCATCAGATACGCAGTATTTT. It is translated as CSVEPGTSASDTQYF.

A single count supports this clone. The chain combines TRBV6-5 with TRBJ1-2; 9 nucleotides match TRBD1. V lost 9 bases and J lost 8; bases outside the gene matches: 7. From germline, CDR1 is MNHEY and CDR2 SVGAGI. The CDR3 consists of 12 residues. CDR3 sequence: CASTGGQDGYTF. DNA for the CDR3: TGTGCCAGTACAGGGGGCCAAGACGGCTACACCTTC.

This clone was seen more than once but under ten times. The sample has other DNA sequences that encode this CDR3 too. The genes are TRBV10-3 and TRBJ1-1, with 9 positions matching TRBD1. Per the germline V gene, CDR1 is ENHRY and CDR2 is SYGVKD. This CDR3 region has 13 residues. V dropped 9 bases and J dropped 2; count of bases not matched to a gene: 4. The CDR3 DNA is TGTGCCATTAACAGGGGGCTTAACACTGAAGCTTTCTTT. Encoded protein: CAINRGLNTEAFF.

The chain recombines TRBV27 with TRBJ2-3; unclear D gene. V lost 3 bases to trimming and J lost 2 bases, with 6 bases between them. Germline assignment: CDR1 MNHEY and CDR2 SMNVEV (reference sequence). This CDR3 is built from 13 residues. This chain's CDR3 is CASSLLNTDTQYF. CDR3 DNA sequence: TGTGCCAGCAGTTTGTTGAACACAGATACGCAGTATTTT.

This chain links TRBV5-4 with TRBJ2-5; no clear D. The CDR3 is 14 amino acids. CDR1 is SGHNT and CDR2 is YYREEE in the germline V gene (reference sequence). The germline V and J ends were trimmed by 0 bases and 5 bases, with 11 bases remaining between them. DNA for the CDR3: TGTGCCAGCAGCTTGGTTTCGATTCCCGAGACCCAGTACTTC. It specifies CASSLVSIPETQYF.

This chain connects TRBV20-1 to TRBJ1-1; 9 nucleotides match TRBD1. There are 11 residues in the CDR3. Germline CDR1 DFQATT, CDR2 SNEGSKA (reference sequence). V trimming: 3 bases; J trimming: 10 bases; junction bases outside the gene matches: 3. This chain's CDR3 is CSARGQGAAFF. CDR3 DNA: TGCAGTGCTAGGGGACAGGGCGCAGCTTTCTTT.

The chain recombines TRBV6-4 with TRBJ1-2, with D possibly being TRBD1 (6 bases). CDR1 and CDR2 from the germline V gene are MRHNA and SNTAGT. Trimming removed 6 bases at V and 0 bases at J, with 17 bases between. The CDR3 totals 16 residues. In DNA form, the CDR3 reads TGTGCCAGCAGCAGAACCCCAGGGGACCCTAACTATGGCTACACCTTC. Protein sequence: CASSRTPGDPNYGYTF.

The chain links TRBV7-2 to TRBJ2-5; D may be TRBD1 (6 bases). The CDR3 spans 15 residues. V was trimmed by 0 bases and J by 4 bases, leaving 12 bases between them. CDR1 and CDR2 (germline): SGHTA, FQGNSA. CDR3 sequence (DNA): TGTGCCAGCAGCTTAGCCAGGGGCGGAATAGAGACCCAGTACTTC. Translation: CASSLARGGIETQYF. The full variable domain, in which reference TRBV7-2 and TRBJ2-5 provide the parts outside the CDR3, is GAGVSQSPSNKVTEKGKDVELRCDPISGHTALYWYRQSLGQGLEFLIYFQGNSAPDKSGLPSDRFSAERTGGSVSTLTIQRTQQEDSAVYLCASSLARGGIETQYFGPGTRLLVL.

This chain uses TRBV4-1 with TRBJ2-1; possible D gene TRBD1, 7 bases. The CDR3 length is 18 residues. V lost 0 bases to trimming and J lost 9 bases, with 24 bases between them. From germline, CDR1 is MGHRA and CDR2 YSYEKL. CDR3 nucleotide sequence: TGCGCCAGCAGCCAAGACGCAGTGGACAGGAGTCTGCGGGGTGAGCAGTTCTTC. Its protein product is CASSQDAVDRSLRGEQFF.

The chain has TRBV29-1 and TRBJ2-1; a possible D gene is TRBD2 (6 bases). V was shortened by 7 bases and J by 7 bases, with 14 bases between the two germline ends. Germline V CDR1 and CDR2: SQVTM, ANQGSEA. The CDR3 covers 12 residues. The CDR3 spells CSACDAGNEQFF. CDR3 sequence (DNA): TGCAGCGCCTGTGACGCGGGGAATGAGCAGTTCTTC.

The chain combines TRBV12-5 with TRBJ2-5, with D uncertain. Germline CDR1 and CDR2: LGHNT and FRNRAP. CDR3 length equals 13 residues. Between the trimmed V and J ends, which lost 1 base and 4 bases, there was a span of 7 bases. CDR3 DNA: TGTGCTAGTGGTTTGGGGGTCGGAGAGACCCAGTACTTC. Translated: CASGLGVGETQYF.

J is TRBJ2-3 and V is TRBV5-1; perhaps TRBD2 as D (5 bases). V was cut by 4 bases and J by 4 bases, with 19 bases left in between. The CDR3 totals 16 residues. CDR1 and CDR2 from the germline V gene are SGHRS and YFSETQ. CDR3 coding DNA: TGCGCCAGCAGCCGACGTGAGAGGGCTGAATCAGATACGCAGTATTTT. The encoded protein is CASSRRERAESDTQYF.

The chain employs TRBV29-1 and TRBJ2-3, with D possibly matching TRBD2 (5 bases). The V end lost 6 bases, the J end lost 0 bases, and 16 bases lay between the germline ends. Germline CDR1 SQVTM, CDR2 ANQGSEA. The CDR3 sequence is 15 residues long. The CDR3 loop is CSVQRAGGSTDTQYF. CDR3 DNA: TGCAGCGTACAAAGGGCAGGAGGAAGCACAGATACGCAGTATTTT.

The chain combines TRBV5-1 with TRBJ2-3, with D hard to call. Trimming removed 0 bases from V and 6 bases from J, with 11 bases in between. Germline values: CDR1 SGHRS, CDR2 YFSETQ. The CDR3 extends over 14 amino acids. The DNA for the CDR3 is TGCGCCAGCAGCTTGGCCAGGACCCCCGATACGCAGTATTTT. Encoded protein: CASSLARTPDTQYF.

As regards this clone: At one end, the junction sequence differs from germline, possibly due to a read error. The chain couples TRBV7-3 to TRBJ2-5, with D possibly TRBD2 on 6 matching bases. Germline V CDR1 and CDR2: SGHTA, FQGTGA. The CDR3 sequence is 14 residues long. The CDR3 region has the DNA TGTGCCAGCAGCGTAACGGGAGTCGCGGAGACCCAGTACTTC. The encoded protein is CASSVTGVAETQYF.

Here the CDR3 reads CAWSRSGFSGNTIYF. CDR3 bases: TGTGCCTGGAGTAGAAGCGGCTTCTCTGGAAACACCATATATTTT. The chain joins TRBV30 to TRBJ1-3, with D hard to call. Trimming left V 2 bases short and J 0 bases short, with 11 bases between. From germline, CDR1 is GTSNPN and CDR2 SVGIG (reference sequence). The CDR3 runs to 15 residues.

A word on this clone: This CDR3 is also generated by other DNA sequences in the sample. This chain uses TRBV4-1 with TRBJ1-4; TRBD1 matches at 7 bases. The junction had 1 base not matched to a gene; V was cut back by 0 bases and J by 6 bases. In germline, CDR1 is MGHRA, CDR2 YSYEKL. This CDR3 comprises 14 residues. CDR3 sequence (DNA): TGCGCCAGCAGCCAAGACAGGGGGGATGAAAAACTGTTTTTT. It encodes CASSQDRGDEKLFF.

The table lists this clone with a count of one. The CDR3 region has the DNA TGCAGCGTTGCAACTACCTCTGGAAACACCATATATTTT. Translated, it gives CSVATTSGNTIYF. The chain is built from TRBV29-1 and TRBJ1-3; D uncertain. Germline CDR1 reads SQVTM; CDR2 reads ANQGSEA. Trimming removed 4 bases from V and 0 bases from J, with 7 bases in between. This CDR3 region has 13 residues.

The gene calls are TRBV5-1 and TRBJ2-1; 11 nucleotides agree with TRBD2. The ends lost 0 bases at V and 9 bases at J; junction bases unmatched: 11. The CDR3 has 17 residues. From germline, CDR1 is SGHRS and CDR2 YFSETQ. This CDR3 is CASSLVSIAGGAREQFF. The CDR3 DNA reads as TGCGCCAGCAGCTTGGTATCAATAGCGGGAGGGGCGCGTGAGCAGTTCTTC.

This chain joins TRBV6-5 and TRBJ2-7; possible D gene TRBD2, 6 bases. Per the germline V gene, CDR1 is MNHEY and CDR2 is SVGAGI. Trimming took off 4 bases at V and 7 bases at J, with 14 bases between the two ends. CDR3 length: 13 residues. The CDR3 protein is CASSLRGAREQYF. Written as DNA, the CDR3 is TGTGCCAGCAGTTTGCGGGGTGCCCGTGAGCAGTACTTC.